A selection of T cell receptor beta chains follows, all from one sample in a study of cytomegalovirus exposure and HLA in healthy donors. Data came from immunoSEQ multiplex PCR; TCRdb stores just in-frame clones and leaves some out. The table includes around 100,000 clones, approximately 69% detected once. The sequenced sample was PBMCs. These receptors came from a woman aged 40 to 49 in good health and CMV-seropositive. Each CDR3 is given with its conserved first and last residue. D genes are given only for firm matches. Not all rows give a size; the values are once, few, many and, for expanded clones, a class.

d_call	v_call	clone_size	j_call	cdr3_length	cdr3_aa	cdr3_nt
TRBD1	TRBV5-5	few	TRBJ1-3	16	CASSLGTGGSGNTIYF	TGTGCCAGCAGCTTGGGGACAGGGGGTTCTGGAAACACCATATATTTT
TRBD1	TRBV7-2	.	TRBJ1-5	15	CASSSGGLGNQPQHF	TGTGCCAGCAGCTCAGGGGGCCTCGGCAATCAGCCCCAGCATTTT
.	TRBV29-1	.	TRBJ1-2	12	CSVGGHSYGYTF	TGCAGCGTTGGGGGACATTCATATGGCTACACCTTC
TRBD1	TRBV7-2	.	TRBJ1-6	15	CASSLGQGYNSPLHF	TGTGCCAGCAGCTTAGGACAGGGCTATAATTCACCCCTCCACTTT
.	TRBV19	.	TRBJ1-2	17	CASIKLGKGGGRDGYTF	TGTGCCAGTATAAAGTTGGGAAAAGGGGGGGGCCGAGATGGCTACACCTTC
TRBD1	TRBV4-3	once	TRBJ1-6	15	CASSLTGDRYSPLHF	TGCGCCAGCAGCCTTACAGGGGACCGCTATTCACCCCTCCACTTT
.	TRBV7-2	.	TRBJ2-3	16	CASSSIGGGGTDTQYF	TGTGCCAGCAGCTCGATCGGCGGGGGCGGGACAGATACGCAGTATTTT
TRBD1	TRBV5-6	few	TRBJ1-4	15	CASRETGQGNEKLFF	TGTGCCAGCAGAGAGACGGGACAGGGGAACGAAAAACTGTTTTTT
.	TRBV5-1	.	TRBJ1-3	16	CASSPQTGISGNTIYF	TGCGCCAGCAGCCCCCAGACAGGAATCTCTGGAAACACCATATATTTT
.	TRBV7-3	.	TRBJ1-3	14	CASSPERGGNTIYF	TGTGCCAGCAGCCCCGAGCGGGGCGGAAACACCATATATTTT
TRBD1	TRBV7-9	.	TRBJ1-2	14	CASSPTGVDYGYTF	TGTGCCAGCAGCCCGACAGGGGTCGACTATGGCTACACCTTC
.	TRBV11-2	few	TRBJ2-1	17	CASSLELDSWSYNEQFF	TGTGCCAGCAGCTTAGAACTGGACAGCTGGTCCTACAATGAGCAGTTCTTC
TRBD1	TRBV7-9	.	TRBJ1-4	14	CASSTGGGDEKLFF	TGTGCCAGCAGCACAGGGGGCGGGGATGAAAAACTGTTTTTT
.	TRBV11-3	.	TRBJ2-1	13	CASSLVPLSKQFF	TGTGCCAGCAGCTTAGTCCCCCTGTCTAAGCAGTTCTTC
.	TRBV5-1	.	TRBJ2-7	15	CASSPRGASSYEQYF	TGCGCCAGCAGCCCCCGAGGAGCCAGCTCCTACGAGCAGTACTTC
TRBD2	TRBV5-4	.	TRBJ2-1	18	CASSLELAGGGSYNEQFF	TGTGCCAGCAGCTTGGAACTAGCGGGGGGGGGCTCCTACAATGAGCAGTTCTTC
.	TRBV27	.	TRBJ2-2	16	CASSPRYHFSPGELFF	TGTGCCAGCAGTCCCCGTTACCACTTTAGTCCCGGGGAGCTGTTTTTT
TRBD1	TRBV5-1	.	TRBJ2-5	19	CASSFPVQGATISGQTQYF	TGCGCCAGCAGCTTCCCGGTACAGGGGGCAACAATCTCCGGGCAGACCCAGTACTTC
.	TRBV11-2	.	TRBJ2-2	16	CASSSRPWGGTGELFF	TGTGCCAGCAGCTCCAGGCCCTGGGGAGGCACCGGGGAGCTGTTTTTT
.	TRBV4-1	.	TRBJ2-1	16	CASSQQYQGSYNEQFF	TGCGCCAGCAGCCAACAATACCAGGGCTCCTACAATGAGCAGTTCTTC
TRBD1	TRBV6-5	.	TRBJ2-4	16	CASSYGQGMAKNIQYF	TGTGCCAGCAGTTACGGACAGGGGATGGCCAAAAACATTCAGTACTTC
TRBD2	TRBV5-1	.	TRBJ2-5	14	CASSNGGYQETQYF	TGCGCCAGCAGCAACGGGGGGTACCAAGAGACCCAGTACTTC
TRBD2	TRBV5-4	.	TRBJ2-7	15	CASSFPTSGDYEQYF	TGTGCCAGCAGCTTTCCGACTAGCGGTGACTACGAGCAGTACTTC